These 12 T cell receptor beta chains came from one sample sequenced in a study of response to subunit inactivated influenza vaccine (dated by TCRdb to 2016 to 2018). The library was generated by RT-PCR. The sequencer listed for this sample is Illumina HiSeq 2500. TCRdb cleaned the public reads at Q25 with fastp, built clones with MiXCR and kept in-frame beta chains. One record per CDR3 amino acid sequence lists the most common genes and DNA. This sample gives around 750,000 distinct CDR3 sequences in total; around 21% of them show up just once. The ten largest clones add up to more than 8.5% of the sample. The sequences come from PBMCs from blood, collected more than 4 days after vaccination. The receptors stem from a man in his fifties who received an inactivated influenza vaccine. Donor details come from another sample of the same person, matched by shared clones.

In its sample, this clonotype was seen once. The J gene is TRBJ2-7, the V gene TRBV6-1; D assignment may be TRBD1 or TRBD2 (5 bases each). The CDR3 runs 14 residues. CDR1 MNHNS and CDR2 SASEGT come from the germline V gene. The V end was cut by 7 bases, the J end by 3 bases, with 16 bases between. CDR3: CASIQGSGYYEQYF. The CDR3 region has the DNA TGTGCCAGCATTCAGGGATCGGGATACTACGAGCAGTACTTC.

This clonotype was picked up a small number of times. This chain joins TRBV2 and TRBJ2-7, with D possibly called TRBD1 or TRBD2 (6 bases each). The germline gives CDR1 SNHLY, CDR2 FYNNEI. This CDR3 is built from 15 residues. The V end lost 5 bases, the J end lost 3 bases, and 17 bases lay between the germline ends. Written as DNA, the CDR3 is TGTGCCAGCAGTTATCGGGGGCCACCGAGCTACGAGCAGTACTTC. This codes for CASSYRGPPSYEQYF. Filled out from reference TRBV2 and TRBJ2-7, the complete variable domain reads EPEVTQTPSHQVTQMGQEVILRCVPISNHLYFYWYRQILGQKVEFLVSFYNNEISEKSEIFDDQFSVERPDGSNFTLKIRSTKLEDSAMYFCASSYRGPPSYEQYFGPGTRLTVT.

The rearrangement uses TRBV27 and TRBJ2-1, with D unresolved. This CDR3 has 9 amino acids. Deletions cut 10 bases from V and 9 bases from J, with 7 bases between. Germline V gene lookup returns CDR1 MNHEY and CDR2 SMNVEV (reference sequence). CDR3 loop: CATFGEQFF. The CDR3 DNA reads as TGTGCCACCTTCGGTGAGCAGTTCTTC.

The chain links TRBV7-9 to TRBJ2-5; D is uncertain. The CDR3 is 16 residues long. Trimming cost V 5 bases and J 5 bases, with 21 bases left between them. Germline CDR1 is SEHNR and CDR2 is FQNEAQ (reference sequence). The CDR3 spells CASSAPPGRGGETQYF. The CDR3 coding sequence is TGTGCCAGCAGCGCACCCCCGGGTCGTGGCGGCGAGACCCAGTACTTC.

On this clonotype itself: A read error may account for a junction end that differs from germline. V and J are TRBV7-7 and TRBJ2-2, with 8 bases that match TRBD1. The germline V gene encodes CDR1 SSHAT and CDR2 FNYEAQ (reference sequence). The CDR3 runs to 14 residues. CDR3 protein: CASSQDRASGELFF. The CDR3 region has the DNA TGTGCTAGCAGCCAGGACAGGGCCTCCGGGGAGCTGTTTTTT.

This clonotype was counted once. The genes are TRBV19 and TRBJ2-6, with D uncertain. Trimming removed 7 bases from V and 0 bases from J, with 22 bases in between. CDR1 is LNHDA and CDR2 is SQIVND in the germline V gene (reference sequence). The CDR3 is 19 residues long. In DNA, the CDR3 is TGTGCCAGTACCCATCCCGAGCAGGCCGCTGTCTCTGGGGCCAACGTCCTGACTTTC. Translating gives CASTHPEQAAVSGANVLTF.

CDR3 amino acids: CASSLPPPTASGGWETQYF. CDR3 bases: TGTGCCAGCAGCTTACCCCCCCCCACGGCTAGCGGGGGATGGGAGACCCAGTACTTC. This chain links TRBV11-2 with TRBJ2-5; 10 bases line up with TRBD2. Germline-derived CDR1 and CDR2 are SGHAT and FQNNGV. Trimming at V came to 2 bases and at J to 5 bases, leaving 17 bases not matched to a gene. The CDR3 has 19 residues.

Only a few counts were recorded for this clonotype. This chain connects TRBV7-2 to TRBJ1-1; no definite D call. Trimming left V 0 bases short and J 6 bases short, with 11 bases between. This CDR3 comprises 14 residues. Germline V gene lookup returns CDR1 SGHTA and CDR2 FQGNSA. The CDR3 is CASSLARELPEAFF. The CDR3 region has the DNA TGTGCCAGCAGCTTAGCTAGGGAGTTACCTGAAGCTTTCTTT. Full variable domain (remainder filled in from reference TRBV7-2 and TRBJ1-1): GAGVSQSPSNKVTEKGKDVELRCDPISGHTALYWYRQSLGQGLEFLIYFQGNSAPDKSGLPSDRFSAERTGGSVSTLTIQRTQQEDSAVYLCASSLARELPEAFFGQGTRLTVV.

This clonotype was counted ten times or more. The chain couples TRBV12-3 or TRBV12-4 to TRBJ1-5; 7 bases are a match to TRBD1. The CDR3 has 14 amino acids. Germline trimming cut 4 bases from V and 2 bases from J; bases unmatched to any gene: 2. The CDR3 nucleotides are TGTGCCAGCAGTTCAACAGGGGGCAATCAGCCCCAGCATTTT. Residues: CASSSTGGNQPQHF.

The V call is TRBV5-6, the J call TRBJ2-7, with D perhaps TRBD2 (6 bases). Trimming took 0 bases from V and 7 from J, leaving 11 bases between them. Germline values: CDR1 SGHDT, CDR2 YYEEEE. The CDR3 totals 13 residues. Written as DNA, the CDR3 is TGTGCCAGCAGCTTGGAGCCCGGGACTGAGCAGTACTTC. Its translation: CASSLEPGTEQYF.

The chain carries TRBV7-8 and TRBJ2-7; TRBD1 is a possible D gene (6 bases). The CDR3 is made up of 13 amino acids. V lost 4 bases and J 6 bases, leaving 13 bases between the germline ends. The germline V gene encodes CDR1 SGHVS and CDR2 FQNEAQ. Written as DNA, the CDR3 is TGTGCCAGCAGCTCCCAACAGGGATGCGAGCAGTACTTC. It is translated as CASSSQQGCEQYF.

This clonotype was counted a few times. V usage is TRBV4-3 and J usage is TRBJ2-7, with D hard to call. This CDR3 is 15 amino acids long. Trimming left V 0 bases short and J 3 bases short, with 12 bases between. Germline V gene lookup returns CDR1 LGHNA and CDR2 YSLEER. The CDR3 nucleotides are TGCGCCAGCAGCCAAGATTGGGTAGTTGTCTACGAGCAGTACTTC. Its translation is CASSQDWVVVYEQYF.